The 10 T cell receptor beta chains presented below share a single source sample, sequenced in a study of cytomegalovirus exposure and HLA in healthy donors. It was with 60 Vbeta and 13 Jbeta primers that the PCR ran. Only in-frame clones appear in the TCRdb table, and some are missing; sequencing was by immunoSEQ multiplex PCR. The table includes fewer than 150,000 clones, 80% detected once. Material for sequencing was PBMCs. Source of these receptors: a man aged 45-60 years in good health and CMV-seronegative.

This chain links TRBV6-1 with TRBJ1-5, with a weak D call TRBD1 (5 bases). CDR1 is MNHNS and CDR2 is SASEGT in the germline V gene. Trimming cost V 8 bases and J 7 bases, with 12 bases left between them. CDR3 length: 12 residues. The DNA for the CDR3 is TGTGCCAGCGGGCCAGGGAGGCAGCCCCAGCATTTT. Amino acids: CASGPGRQPQHF.

This clone has just one count. The chain combines TRBV19 with TRBJ1-5, with no clear D. The V end was cut by 5 bases, the J end by 4 bases, with 15 bases between. Per germline, CDR1 LNHDA and CDR2 SQIVND (reference sequence). The CDR3 loop spans 15 amino acids. The DNA of the CDR3 is TGTGCCAGTAGTTTGGTGGAGTCCCCTAATCAGCCCCAGCATTTT. Its protein is CASSLVESPNQPQHF.

The gene calls are TRBV5-1 and TRBJ1-5; D gene unclear. V dropped 0 bases and J dropped 7 bases, with 11 bases sitting between them. CDR3 length: 14 residues. Germline assignment: CDR1 SGHRS and CDR2 YFSETQ. In DNA, the CDR3 is TGCGCCAGCAGCTTGGAAGTGGCAGGCCAGCCCCAGCATTTT. It yields the protein CASSLEVAGQPQHF.

The rearrangement uses TRBV27 and TRBJ1-4; D is possibly TRBD1 (5 bases). The V gene's germline CDR1 is MNHEY and CDR2 SMNVEV (reference sequence). The CDR3 runs to 15 residues. Trimming left V 4 bases short and J 7 bases short, with 16 bases between. The CDR3 spells CASSSPGGVGEKLFF. CDR3 DNA: TGTGCCAGCAGTTCCCCCGGGGGGGTGGGTGAAAAACTGTTTTTT.

The chain joins TRBV28 to TRBJ1-5; D unresolved. Germline CDR1 MDHEN, CDR2 SYDVKM. This CDR3 contains 13 residues. V was pared by 6 bases and J by 4 bases, with 10 bases between. CDR3 sequence (DNA): TGTGCCAGCAGAGTCCAGACAAATCAGCCCCAGCATTTT. This encodes CASRVQTNQPQHF. Full variable domain (remainder filled in from reference TRBV28 and TRBJ1-5): DVKVTQSSRYLVKRTGEKVFLECVQDMDHENMFWYRQDPGLGLRLIYFSYDVKMKEKGDIPEGYSVSREKKERFSLILESASTNQTSMYLCASRVQTNQPQHFGDGTRLSIL.

The rearrangement joins TRBV5-6 to TRBJ2-7; 9 nucleotides align to TRBD1. V was clipped by 2 bases and J by 4 bases; unmatched bases: 16. Germline values: CDR1 SGHDT, CDR2 YYEEEE. The CDR3 consists of 18 residues. The chain's CDR3 is CASSFMGGSLQGAYEQYF. In nucleotides, the CDR3 is TGTGCCAGCAGCTTCATGGGGGGTAGTCTACAGGGGGCTTACGAGCAGTACTTC. The whole variable domain, remainder taken from reference TRBV5-6 and TRBJ2-7, is DAGVTQSPTHLIKTRGQQVTLRCSPKSGHDTVSWYQQALGQGPQFIFQYYEEEERQRGNFPDRFSGHQFPNYSSELNVNALLLGDSALYLCASSFMGGSLQGAYEQYFGPGTRLTVT.

The V and J genes are TRBV7-3 and TRBJ2-7; tentative D call: TRBD2 (6 bases). The length of the CDR3 is 14 residues. Germline V gene sequence: CDR1 SGHTA, CDR2 FQGTGA. V was trimmed by 3 bases and J by 2 bases, leaving 11 bases between them. CDR3 DNA sequence: TGTGCCAGCAGCTTGAGTGGCGGGGCCTACGAGCAGTACTTC. Residues: CASSLSGGAYEQYF.

This rearrangement joins TRBV5-6 to TRBJ1-5; 7 bases match TRBD1. The germline CDR1 and CDR2 sequences are SGHDT and YYEEEE. V trimming: 2 bases; J trimming: 5 bases; junction bases outside the gene matches: 7. The CDR3 is 15 amino acids. The CDR3 bases are TGTGCCAGCAGCTTTAACAGGGGAGGTGATCAGCCCCAGCATTTT. Its translation: CASSFNRGGDQPQHF.

The chain employs TRBV28 and TRBJ1-1; maybe TRBD1 (6 bases). The CDR3 covers 14 residues. V lost 2 bases, J lost 10 bases, and 17 bases lay in between. Germline assignment: CDR1 MDHEN and CDR2 SYDVKM. Here the CDR3 reads CASSLMIGGLGAFF. The CDR3 bases are TGTGCCAGCAGTTTAATGATAGGGGGTCTGGGAGCTTTCTTT.

This clone was found once. The chain couples TRBV5-1 to TRBJ2-3; 7 positions match TRBD1. Germline trimming cut 4 bases from V and 3 bases from J; bases unmatched to any gene: 2. CDR3 size: 13 residues. CDR1 and CDR2 (germline): SGHRS, YFSETQ. The CDR3 coding sequence is TGCGCCAGCAGCCGACAGGGAACAGATACGCAGTATTTT. It encodes CASSRQGTDTQYF.